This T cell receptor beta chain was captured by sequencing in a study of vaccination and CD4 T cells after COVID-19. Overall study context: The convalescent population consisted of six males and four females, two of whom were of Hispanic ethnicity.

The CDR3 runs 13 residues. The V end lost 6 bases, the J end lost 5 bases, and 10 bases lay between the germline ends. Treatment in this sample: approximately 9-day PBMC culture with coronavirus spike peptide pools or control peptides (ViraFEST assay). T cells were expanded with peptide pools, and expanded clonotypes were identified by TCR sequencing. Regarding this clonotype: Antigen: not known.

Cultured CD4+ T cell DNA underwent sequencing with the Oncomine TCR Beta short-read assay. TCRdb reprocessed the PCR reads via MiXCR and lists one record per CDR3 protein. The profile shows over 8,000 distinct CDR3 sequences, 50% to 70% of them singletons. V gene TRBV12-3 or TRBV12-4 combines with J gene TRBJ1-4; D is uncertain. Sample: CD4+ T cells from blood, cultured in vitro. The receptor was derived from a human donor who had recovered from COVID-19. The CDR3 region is CASRPRINEKLFF. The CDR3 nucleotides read TGTGCCAGCAGGCCTAGGATAAATGAAAAACTGTTTTTT.